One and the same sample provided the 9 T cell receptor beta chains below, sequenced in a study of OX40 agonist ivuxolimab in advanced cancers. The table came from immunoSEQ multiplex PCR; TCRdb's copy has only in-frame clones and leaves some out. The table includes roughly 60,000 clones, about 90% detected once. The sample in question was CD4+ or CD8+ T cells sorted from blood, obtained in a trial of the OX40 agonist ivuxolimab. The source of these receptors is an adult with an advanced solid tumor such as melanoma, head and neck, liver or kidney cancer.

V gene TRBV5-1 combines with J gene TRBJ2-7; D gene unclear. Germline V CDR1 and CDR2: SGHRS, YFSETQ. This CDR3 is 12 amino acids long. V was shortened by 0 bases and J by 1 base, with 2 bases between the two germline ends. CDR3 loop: CASSLESYEQYF. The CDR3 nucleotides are TGCGCCAGCAGCTTGGAATCCTACGAGCAGTACTTC.

Here the CDR3 reads CASSYEDSSYEQFF. The CDR3 DNA sequence: TGTGCCAGCAGTTATGAGGACAGTAGCTATGAGCAGTTCTTC. This chain uses TRBV6-5 with TRBJ2-1; D possibly corresponds to TRBD1 (6 bases). V was clipped by 3 bases and J by 8 bases, with 14 bases between them. CDR1 is MNHEY, CDR2 SVGAGI, per germline. CDR3 length: 14 amino acids.

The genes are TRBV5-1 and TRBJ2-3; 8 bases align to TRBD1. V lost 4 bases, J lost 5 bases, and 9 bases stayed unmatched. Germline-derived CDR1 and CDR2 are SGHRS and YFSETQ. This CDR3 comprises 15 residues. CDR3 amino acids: CASSPRAGGGDTQYF. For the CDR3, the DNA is TGCGCCAGCAGCCCCCGAGCAGGGGGCGGAGATACGCAGTATTTT.

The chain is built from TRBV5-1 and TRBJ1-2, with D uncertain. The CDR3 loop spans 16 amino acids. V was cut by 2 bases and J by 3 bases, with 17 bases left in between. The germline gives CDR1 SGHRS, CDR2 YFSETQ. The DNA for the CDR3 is TGCGCCAGCAGCTTCTTCCCCGGAAGATATGACTATGGCTACACCTTC. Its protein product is CASSFFPGRYDYGYTF.

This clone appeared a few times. CDR3 in amino acids: CATSEASVGGNEQFF. CDR3 in DNA: TGTGCCACCAGCGAGGCGTCGGTAGGCGGCAATGAGCAGTTCTTC. J is TRBJ2-1 and V is TRBV15; D is ambiguous. This CDR3 contains 15 residues. Per the germline V gene, CDR1 is LNHNV and CDR2 is YYDKDF (reference sequence). Trimming stripped 5 bases from V and 6 bases from J, with 17 bases between. Drawing the rest from reference TRBV15 and TRBJ2-1, the complete variable domain is DAMVIQNPRYQVTQFGKPVTLSCSQTLNHNVMYWYQQKSSQAPKLLFHYYDKDFNNEADTPDNFQSRRPNTSFCFLDIRSPGLGDTAMYLCATSEASVGGNEQFFGPGTRLTVL.

The CDR3 is CASSLGSVETQYF. DNA of the CDR3: TGTGCCAGCAGCTTAGGTAGCGTGGAGACCCAGTACTTC. The chain uses TRBV11-3 and TRBJ2-5; a possible D gene is TRBD2 (5 bases). V lost 1 base and J lost 5, with 8 bases in between. Germline V gene sequence: CDR1 SGHNT, CDR2 YENEEA. The length of the CDR3 is 13 residues. The whole variable domain, remainder taken from reference TRBV11-3 and TRBJ2-5, is EAGVVQSPRYKIIEKKQPVAFWCNPISGHNTLYWYLQNLGQGPELLIRYENEEAVDDSQLPKDRFSAERLKGVDSTLKIQPAELGDSAVYLCASSLGSVETQYFGPGTRLLVL.

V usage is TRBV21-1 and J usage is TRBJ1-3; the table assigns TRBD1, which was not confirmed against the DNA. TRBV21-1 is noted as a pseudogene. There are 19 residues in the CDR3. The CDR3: CASSLTLPRGGVSGNTIYF. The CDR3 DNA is TGTGCCAGCAGCCTAACCCTTCCCCGTGGGGGCGTCTCTGGAAACACCATATATTTT.

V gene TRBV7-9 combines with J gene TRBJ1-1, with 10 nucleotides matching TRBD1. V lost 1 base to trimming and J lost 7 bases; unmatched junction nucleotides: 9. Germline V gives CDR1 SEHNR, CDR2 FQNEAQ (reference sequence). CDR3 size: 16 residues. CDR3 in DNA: TGTGCCAGCAGCTTAGGGACAGGGGGTGAGGGGAATGAAGCTTTCTTT. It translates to CASSLGTGGEGNEAFF.

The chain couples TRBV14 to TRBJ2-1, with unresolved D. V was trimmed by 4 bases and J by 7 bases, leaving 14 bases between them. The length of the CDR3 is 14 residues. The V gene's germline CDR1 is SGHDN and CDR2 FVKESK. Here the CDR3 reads CASSPLLRHNEQFF. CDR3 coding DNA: TGTGCCAGCAGCCCTCTTTTACGGCATAATGAGCAGTTCTTC.